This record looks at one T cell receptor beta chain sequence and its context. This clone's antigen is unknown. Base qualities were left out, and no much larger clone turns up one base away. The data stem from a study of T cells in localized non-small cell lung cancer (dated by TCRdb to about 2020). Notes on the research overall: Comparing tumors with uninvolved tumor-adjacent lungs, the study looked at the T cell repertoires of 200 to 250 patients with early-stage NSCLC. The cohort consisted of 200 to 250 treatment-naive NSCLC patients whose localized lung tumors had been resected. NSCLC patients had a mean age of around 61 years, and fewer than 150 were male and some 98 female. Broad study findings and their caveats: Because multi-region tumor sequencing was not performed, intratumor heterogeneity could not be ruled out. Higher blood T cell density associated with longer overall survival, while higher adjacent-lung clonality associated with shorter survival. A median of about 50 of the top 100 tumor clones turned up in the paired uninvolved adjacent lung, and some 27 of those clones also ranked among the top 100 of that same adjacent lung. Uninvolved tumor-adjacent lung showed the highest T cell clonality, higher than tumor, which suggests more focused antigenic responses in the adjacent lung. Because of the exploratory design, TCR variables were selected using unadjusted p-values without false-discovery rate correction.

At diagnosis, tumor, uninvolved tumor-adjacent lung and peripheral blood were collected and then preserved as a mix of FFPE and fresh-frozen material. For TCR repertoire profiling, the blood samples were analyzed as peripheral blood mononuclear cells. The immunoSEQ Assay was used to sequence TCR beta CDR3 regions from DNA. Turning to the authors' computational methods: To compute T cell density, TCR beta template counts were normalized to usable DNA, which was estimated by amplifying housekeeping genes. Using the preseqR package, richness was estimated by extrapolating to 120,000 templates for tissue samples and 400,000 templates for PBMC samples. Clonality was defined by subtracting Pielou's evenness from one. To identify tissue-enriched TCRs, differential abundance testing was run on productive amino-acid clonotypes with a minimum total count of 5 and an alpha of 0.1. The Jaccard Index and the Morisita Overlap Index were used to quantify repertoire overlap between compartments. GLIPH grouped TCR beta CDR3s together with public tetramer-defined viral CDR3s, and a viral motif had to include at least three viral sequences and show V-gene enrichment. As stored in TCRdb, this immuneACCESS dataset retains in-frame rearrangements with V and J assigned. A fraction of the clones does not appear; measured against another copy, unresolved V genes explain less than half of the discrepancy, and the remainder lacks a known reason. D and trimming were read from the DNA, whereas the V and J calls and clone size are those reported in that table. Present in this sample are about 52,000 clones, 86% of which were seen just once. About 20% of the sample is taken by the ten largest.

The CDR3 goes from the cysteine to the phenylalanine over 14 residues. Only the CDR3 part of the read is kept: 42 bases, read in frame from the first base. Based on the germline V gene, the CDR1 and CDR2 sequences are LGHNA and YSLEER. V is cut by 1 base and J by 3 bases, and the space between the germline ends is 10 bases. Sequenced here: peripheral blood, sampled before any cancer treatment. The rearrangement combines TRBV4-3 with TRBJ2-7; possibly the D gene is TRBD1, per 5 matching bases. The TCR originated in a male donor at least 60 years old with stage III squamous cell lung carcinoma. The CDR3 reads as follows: CASSQALQDYEQYF. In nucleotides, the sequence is TGCGCCAGCAGCCAAGCTTTACAGGACTACGAGCAGTACTTC.